Each of the 30 T cell receptor beta chains below was sequenced from the same sample in a study of cytomegalovirus exposure and HLA in healthy donors. The PCR was carried out with 60 Vbeta primers and 13 Jbeta primers. Sequencing used immunoSEQ multiplex PCR; TCRdb keeps in-frame clones, though not all of them. The sample gives approximately 190,000 clones, approximately 82% of which show up once; roughly 2.1% is in the top ten. The sequenced material came from PBMCs. All receptors come from a woman between 18 and 29 years old in good health and CMV-seropositive.

This chain uses TRBV29-1 with TRBJ2-7; 7 nucleotides line up with TRBD1. CDR3 length equals 11 residues. J lost 6 bases, V lost 7 bases, and 6 bases had no gene match. Germline assignment: CDR1 SQVTM and CDR2 ANQGSEA. Here the CDR3 reads CSARQGSEQYV. In nucleotides, the CDR3 is TGCAGCGCCAGACAGGGAAGCGAGCAGTACGTC.

The chain couples TRBV27 to TRBJ1-1, with 8 nucleotides matching TRBD1. Per the germline V gene, CDR1 is MNHEY and CDR2 is SMNVEV (reference sequence). The V and J ends lost 8 bases and 5 bases, in that order; junction bases with no gene match: 4. This CDR3 has 12 residues. The CDR3 DNA sequence: TGTGCCAGCCGCCGGACAGGGACTGAAGCTTTCTTT. Translation gives CASRRTGTEAFF.

The chain employs TRBV30 and TRBJ1-6, with a tentative D call TRBD1 (5 bases). Germline-derived CDR1 and CDR2 are GTSNPN and SVGIG (reference sequence). V lost 1 base and J 7 bases, leaving 14 bases between the germline ends. This CDR3 has 15 amino acids. The CDR3 DNA reads as TGTGCCTGGAGTGCCTCGGGACTCCTAAATTCACCCCTCCACTTT. Translated: CAWSASGLLNSPLHF. Full variable domain (missing parts from reference TRBV30 and TRBJ1-6): SQTIHQWPATLVQPVGSPLSLECTVEGTSNPNLYWYRQAAGRGLQLLFYSVGIGQISSEVPQNLSASRPQDRQFILSSKKLLLSDSGFYLCAWSASGLLNSPLHFGNGTRLTVT.

The chain couples TRBV21-1 to TRBJ1-2; the D call of TRBD1 is as the table states it, not checked on the DNA. TRBV21-1 is termed a pseudogene. This CDR3 has 14 residues. The CDR3 protein is CASIRDRVNYGYTF. CDR3 bases: TGTGCCAGCATCCGGGACAGGGTGAACTATGGCTACACCTTC.

The chain joins TRBV5-1 to TRBJ1-1; 7 bases map to TRBD1. Germline V lookup: CDR1 SGHRS, CDR2 YFSETQ. J gave up 0 bases and V 2 bases, and 4 bases lay outside the gene matches. The CDR3 is 15 amino acids. The CDR3 is CASSLGGELNTEAFF. DNA for the CDR3: TGCGCCAGCAGCTTAGGGGGCGAGCTGAACACTGAAGCTTTCTTT.

The chain is built from TRBV6-1 and TRBJ1-4; TRBD1 matches at 12 bases. Per the germline V gene, CDR1 is MNHNS and CDR2 is SASEGT. The ends lost 3 bases at V and 1 base at J; junction bases unmatched: 6. CDR3 length: 18 residues. As DNA, the CDR3 is TGTGCCAGCAGTGACAGGGGACAGGGGGCCCTAACTAATGAAAAACTGTTTTTT. Translated, it gives CASSDRGQGALTNEKLFF.

This clone was seen a few times. The genes are TRBV21-1 and TRBJ1-5. TRBV21-1 is flagged as a pseudogene. This CDR3 has 12 residues. Written as DNA, the CDR3 is TGTGCCAGCAGCATACTACCGACTCCCTTGCATTTT. Translating gives CASSILPTPLHF.

The chain couples TRBV5-1 to TRBJ1-6; D uncertain. V lost 0 bases to trimming and J lost 8 bases, with 12 bases between them. This CDR3 comprises 15 residues. Germline CDR1 reads SGHRS; CDR2 reads YFSETQ. The CDR3 here is CASSLGPGSYSPLHF. Written as DNA, the CDR3 is TGCGCCAGCAGCTTGGGTCCGGGGTCCTATTCACCCCTCCACTTT.

The chain combines TRBV10-1 with TRBJ1-2, with D uncertain. This CDR3 comprises 13 residues. Per the germline V gene, CDR1 is WNHNN and CDR2 is SYGVQD (reference sequence). The V end was cut by 3 bases, the J end by 3 bases, with 8 bases between. The CDR3 sequence is CASSENRDYGYTF. The CDR3 nucleotides are TGCGCCAGCAGTGAAAATCGGGACTATGGCTACACCTTC.

The chain couples TRBV5-1 to TRBJ2-1; tentatively, D is TRBD2 (7 bases). The V end was cut by 2 bases, the J end by 3 bases, with 12 bases between. CDR1 and CDR2 (germline): SGHRS, YFSETQ. The CDR3 extends over 15 amino acids. The DNA for the CDR3 is TGCGCCAGCAGCTTTCGGGGGGCAAGCTACAATGAGCAGTTCTTC. The encoded protein is CASSFRGASYNEQFF.

The CDR3 region has the DNA TGTGCCATCAGTGAGGTTGGGAATGGGGCGATTTCTGACTTCAGCTCCTACAATGAGCAGTTCTTC. Translated, it gives CAISEVGNGAISDFSSYNEQFF. The chain recombines TRBV10-3 with TRBJ2-1; D perhaps matches TRBD1 (5 bases). V lost 2 bases and J 0 bases, leaving 29 bases between the germline ends. The length of the CDR3 is 22 residues. Per the germline V gene, CDR1 is ENHRY and CDR2 is SYGVKD.

The gene calls are TRBV4-1 and TRBJ1-1, with a possible D match to TRBD1 (5 bases). The CDR3 has 14 amino acids. The V end lost 3 bases, the J end lost 3 bases, and 11 bases lay between the germline ends. Germline values: CDR1 MGHRA, CDR2 YSYEKL. CDR3 DNA: TGCGCCAGCAGCCACGGGGGGAGGTACACTGAAGCTTTCTTT. As protein: CASSHGGRYTEAFF.

This rearrangement joins TRBV6-1 to TRBJ2-7; 7 bases map to TRBD1. The CDR3 length is 15 residues. V trimming: 6 bases; J trimming: 2 bases; junction bases outside the gene matches: 10. Germline lookup yields CDR1 MNHNS and CDR2 SASEGT. DNA for the CDR3: TGTGCCAGCAGGCATAGGACAGGAGAAACCTACGAGCAGTACTTC. This translates into CASRHRTGETYEQYF.

This clone was detected a few times. This chain joins TRBV12-5 and TRBJ2-3, with 10 bases lining up with TRBD1. V gave up 5 bases and J gave up 0 bases; unmatched junction bases: 2. Per germline, CDR1 LGHNT and CDR2 FRNRAP. This CDR3 region has 15 residues. CDR3: CASGPGQGSTDTQYF. Here the CDR3 DNA reads TGTGCTAGTGGTCCGGGACAGGGGAGCACAGATACGCAGTATTTT. Drawing the rest from reference TRBV12-5 and TRBJ2-3, the complete variable domain is DARVTQTPRHKVTEMGQEVTMRCQPILGHNTVFWYRQTMMQGLELLAYFRNRAPLDDSGMPKDRFSAEMPDATLATLKIQPSEPRDSAVYFCASGPGQGSTDTQYFGPGTRLTVL.

This sequence joins TRBV7-9 and TRBJ1-4; D possibly corresponds to TRBD1 (5 bases). The germline CDR1 and CDR2 sequences are SEHNR and FQNEAQ (reference sequence). Trimming left V 8 bases short and J 7 bases short, with 8 bases between. The CDR3 has 11 residues. CDR3 DNA: TGTGCCAGCTCACAGGCTGAAAAACTGTTTTTT. This codes for CASSQAEKLFF.

This clone was recorded a few times. The V gene is TRBV5-4, the J gene TRBJ1-1; D unresolved. Germline V gives CDR1 SGHNT, CDR2 YYREEE (reference sequence). V was pared by 2 bases and J by 6 bases, with 11 bases between. There are 13 residues in the CDR3. The CDR3 region is CASSFGGWPEAFF. The CDR3 DNA follows: TGTGCCAGCAGCTTCGGAGGGTGGCCTGAAGCTTTCTTT.

The genes are TRBV14 and TRBJ2-3, with D unresolved. This CDR3 has 15 amino acids. Germline V gives CDR1 SGHDN, CDR2 FVKESK. V dropped 2 bases and J dropped 0 bases, with 9 bases sitting between them. The CDR3: CASSQLRTSTDTQYF. The CDR3 region has the DNA TGTGCCAGCAGCCAACTGCGTACTAGCACAGATACGCAGTATTTT.

The rearrangement joins TRBV28 to TRBJ1-4; 7 bases map to TRBD1. The ends lost 4 bases at V and 2 bases at J; junction bases unmatched: 10. There are 17 residues in the CDR3. The germline V gene encodes CDR1 MDHEN and CDR2 SYDVKM. Here the CDR3 DNA reads TGTGCCAGCAGTTCAAACAGGGGCAGGTGGACTAATGAAAAACTGTTTTTT. The encoded protein is CASSSNRGRWTNEKLFF.

This clone has a handful of counts. The chain couples TRBV6-1 to TRBJ2-3; 8 bases are shared with TRBD2. CDR1 and CDR2 (germline): MNHNS, SASEGT. The CDR3 totals 17 residues. V was clipped by 2 bases and J by 3 bases; unmatched bases: 10. The CDR3: CASSELNSGASTDTQYF. The CDR3 nucleotides read TGTGCCAGCAGTGAATTGAATAGCGGGGCGAGTACAGATACGCAGTATTTT.

V and J are TRBV11-2 and TRBJ2-5; D remains unclear. The CDR3 has 15 amino acids. V lost 2 bases and J 4 bases, leaving 14 bases between the germline ends. The germline V gene has CDR1 SGHAT and CDR2 FQNNGV. CDR3 residues: CASSLSPSPRETQYF. The DNA for the CDR3 is TGTGCCAGCAGCTTATCGCCTAGTCCAAGAGAGACCCAGTACTTC.

The V call is TRBV28, the J call TRBJ1-3; D unclear. Germline lookup yields CDR1 MDHEN and CDR2 SYDVKM. V lost 3 bases and J lost 1, with 7 bases in between. The CDR3 sequence is 14 residues long. The CDR3 protein is CASSFSGSGNTIYF. In DNA, the CDR3 is TGTGCCAGCAGTTTTTCGGGGTCTGGAAACACCATATATTTT.

This clone was counted a few times. The V call is TRBV7-8, the J call TRBJ2-2; 15 bases line up with TRBD2. Germline lookup yields CDR1 SGHVS and CDR2 FQNEAQ. J was trimmed by 0 bases and V by 5 bases; bases with no gene match: 1. The CDR3 is made up of 17 amino acids. As DNA, the CDR3 is TGTGCCAGCAGCGGACTAGCGGGGGGGGCGAACACCGGGGAGCTGTTTTTT. Translated: CASSGLAGGANTGELFF.

Only a few counts were recorded for this clone. The rearrangement joins TRBV30 to TRBJ2-7; 10 bases agree with TRBD2. The CDR3 sequence is 15 residues long. The V gene end was trimmed by 3 bases and the J gene end by 3 bases; junction bases not matched to a gene: 8. CDR1 GTSNPN and CDR2 SVGIG come from the germline V gene (reference sequence). The CDR3 DNA follows: TGTGCCTGGAGGGCGAGCGGGGGGGCAGTCTACGAGCAGTACGTC. This gives the protein CAWRASGGAVYEQYV.

This clone turned up a few times. The CDR3 region has the DNA TGTGCCAGCAGCTTTCCCCAGGGGATAGCCAAAAACATTCAGTACTTC. Translated: CASSFPQGIAKNIQYF. The V call is TRBV7-9, the J call TRBJ2-4; D is possibly TRBD1 (6 bases). This CDR3 is built from 16 residues. With 3 bases removed from V and 0 bases from J, the gap between germline ends came to 12 bases. CDR1 and CDR2 from the germline V gene are SEHNR and FQNEAQ (reference sequence).

In DNA, the CDR3 is TGTGCCAGCAGTTGGGCCAGGGGAGGGGCCAACGTCCTGACTTTC. Protein product: CASSWARGGANVLTF. The chain carries TRBV6-5 and TRBJ2-6, with a weak D call TRBD1 (6 bases). Per germline, CDR1 MNHEY and CDR2 SVGAGI. The CDR3 is 15 amino acids. V was clipped by 4 bases and J by 4 bases, with 11 bases between them.

The chain couples TRBV30 to TRBJ1-1; D gene unclear. The germline V and J ends were trimmed by 4 bases and 1 base, with 4 bases remaining between them. The CDR3 runs to 11 residues. The V gene's germline CDR1 is GTSNPN and CDR2 SVGIG (reference sequence). CDR3 DNA sequence: TGTGCCTGGAACTCGAACACTGAAGCTTTCTTT. It encodes CAWNSNTEAFF. The full variable domain, with the rest looked up from reference TRBV30 and TRBJ1-1, is SQTIHQWPATLVQPVGSPLSLECTVEGTSNPNLYWYRQAAGRGLQLLFYSVGIGQISSEVPQNLSASRPQDRQFILSSKKLLLSDSGFYLCAWNSNTEAFFGQGTRLTVV.

The chain uses TRBV7-9 and TRBJ2-2, with 10 bases aligning to TRBD1. The CDR3 has 19 amino acids. V lost 6 bases to trimming and J lost 2 bases; unmatched junction nucleotides: 15. The germline gives CDR1 SEHNR, CDR2 FQNEAQ (reference sequence). CDR3 DNA sequence: TGTGCCAGCAGTTGGACAGGGGGAGGGTCCCGATTCAACACCGGGGAGCTGTTTTTT. It encodes CASSWTGGGSRFNTGELFF.

The chain combines TRBV29-1 with TRBJ1-1; 7 nucleotides agree with TRBD1. The ends lost 4 bases at V and 4 bases at J; junction bases unmatched: 3. The CDR3 runs 12 residues. Germline V gene lookup returns CDR1 SQVTM and CDR2 ANQGSEA. The CDR3 reads CSVGQGGTEAFF. The CDR3 region has the DNA TGCAGCGTTGGACAGGGAGGCACTGAAGCTTTCTTT.

Note on this clone: The junction and the germline gene differ at one end; a read error may be behind it. The chain employs TRBV6-4 and TRBJ1-2, with a tentative D call TRBD1 (6 bases). The CDR3 consists of 13 residues. CDR1 is MRHNA and CDR2 is SNTAGT in the germline V gene. The CDR3: CASSNAGDYGYAF. CDR3 coding DNA: TGTGCCAGCTCCAACGCAGGGGACTATGGCTACGCCTTC.

This sequence joins TRBV4-1 and TRBJ1-6, with 8 bases matching TRBD1. The CDR3 has 14 amino acids. Trimming removed 1 base from V and 10 bases from J; junction bases left unmatched: 3. CDR1 is MGHRA and CDR2 is YSYEKL in the germline V gene. In nucleotides, the CDR3 is TGCGCCAGCAGCCAAGCAGGGGGCAGATCACCCCTCCACTTT. Translated, it gives CASSQAGGRSPLHF.